A selection of T cell receptor beta chains follows, all from one sample in a study of blood T cells in healthy people across ages. One entry per CDR3 protein, called by TCRdb with MiXCR from the 5' RACE reads. Of some 1.8 million distinct CDR3 sequences listed, about 39% are singletons. Sequenced material: blood. The receptors stem from a human donor in good health. CDR3s include the opening cysteine and the closing phenylalanine or tryptophan. D genes are given only for firm matches. Expanded clones are given a class, and other clones once, few, many or no size at all.

J gene	D gene	clone size	V gene	CDR3 DNA	CDR3 protein
TRBJ2-1	NA	few	TRBV4-1	TGCGCCAGCAGCCAAGTATTGGCCCCCGTTGTTTCCAATGAGCAGTTCTTC	CASSQVLAPVVSNEQFF
TRBJ1-1	NA	NA	TRBV2	TGTGCCAGCAGTTCGGAATGGAGCGATCCTGAAGCTTTCTTT	CASSSEWSDPEAFF
TRBJ1-2	NA	many	TRBV20-1	TGCAGTGCTAGACCGCCCGGAACTAACTATGGCTACACCTTC	CSARPPGTNYGYTF
TRBJ2-1	TRBD2	NA	TRBV7-8	TGTGCCAGCAGCTTACTAGCGGGGGAGGAGTACAATGAGCAGTTCTTC	CASSLLAGEEYNEQFF
TRBJ1-1	NA	once	TRBV4-2	TGTGCCAGCAGCCAAGGAGACCGGGGGATGAACACTGAAGCTTTCTTT	CASSQGDRGMNTEAFF
TRBJ2-1	TRBD1	few	TRBV5-1	TGCACCAGCAGCTTCATGAGGGACAGTTACAATGAGCAGTTCTTC	CTSSFMRDSYNEQFF
TRBJ1-2	TRBD1	NA	TRBV6-2/TRBV6-3	TGTGCCAGCAGGACAGGGGGCGCGGATGGCTACACCTTC	CASRTGGADGYTF
TRBJ2-1	TRBD1	NA	TRBV5-1	TGCGCCAGCAGCTTGGACCGGGACAGGCGCAATGAGCAGTTCTTC	CASSLDRDRRNEQFF
TRBJ1-2	NA	NA	TRBV15	TGTGCCACCAGCAGAGAGGGCAGCCTCGGCTATGGCTACACCTTC	CATSREGSLGYGYTF
TRBJ2-3	TRBD1	NA	TRBV7-2	TGTGCCAGCAGCTTGGCCGCGACAGGGGCCACAGGTACGCAGTATTTT	CASSLAATGATGTQYF
TRBJ1-1	TRBD1	NA	TRBV11-2	TGTGCCAGCAGCTTAGCGACAGGGGTAGCTTTCTTT	CASSLATGVAFF
TRBJ1-1	NA	few	TRBV4-3	TGCGCCAGCAGCCAAGATAGAGGAAGAGGGGGGGGAGCTTTCTTT	CASSQDRGRGGGAFF
TRBJ1-2	NA	NA	TRBV5-1	TGCGCCAGCAGCTTGTGGGGACTGGGGATTAACTATGGCTACACCTTC	CASSLWGLGINYGYTF
TRBJ2-4	NA	once	TRBV29-1	TGCAGCGTTGATCCCATGGGACGGTCCAATGAGCAGTACTTC	CSVDPMGRSNEQYF
TRBJ1-2	TRBD1	many	TRBV29-1	TGCAGCGTTGAACAGGGGGCGGATAACTATGGCTACACCTTC	CSVEQGADNYGYTF
TRBJ2-3	NA	many	TRBV7-2	TGTGCCAGCAGCTTCGGGGTCGCTTCTTTCACAGATACGCAGTATTTT	CASSFGVASFTDTQYF
TRBJ1-5	NA	NA	TRBV7-9	TGTGCCAGCAGCTTGGAGAATAGCAATCAGCCCCAGCATTTT	CASSLENSNQPQHF
TRBJ1-2	NA	NA	TRBV7-3	TGTGCCAGCAGCTTAGATTCGGTTCATGGCTACACCTTC	CASSLDSVHGYTF
TRBJ1-1	NA	once	TRBV20-1	TGCAGTGCTAGAGTAGCAGGAGAACAGACGAACACTGAAGCTTTCTTT	CSARVAGEQTNTEAFF
TRBJ2-5	NA	NA	TRBV27	NA	CASPHRAGACPSFLRAVLREQYF
TRBJ1-6	NA	NA	TRBV12-3/TRBV12-4	TGTGCCAGCAGTTTGGGGGACCCTTATAATTCACCCCTCCACTTT	CASSLGDPYNSPLHF
TRBJ2-1	TRBD2	NA	TRBV2	TGTGCCAGCAGTGAGCCTAGCGGGGCCGCGAGCTCCTACAATGAGCAGTTCTTC	CASSEPSGAASSYNEQFF
TRBJ2-5	NA	once	TRBV20-1	TGCAGTGCCCCCCCCCTGGGCCAGCAGACCCAGTACTTC	CSAPPLGQQTQYF
TRBJ1-6	NA	NA	TRBV28	TGTGCCAGCAGTTTACTGGGGAAACGTTCACCCCTCCACTTT	CASSLLGKRSPLHF
TRBJ2-7	NA	NA	TRBV28	TGTGCCAGCAGTTCCCCAGGGGCCGGTACCAACGATGAGCAGTACTTC	CASSSPGAGTNDEQYF
TRBJ2-1	NA	NA	TRBV14	TGTGCCAGCAGCCAAGATATAAGTTTTGAGCAGTTCTTC	CASSQDISFEQFF
TRBJ1-1	NA	NA	TRBV29-1	TGCAGCGCATCGGGCCCCAATGAAGCTTTCTTT	CSASGPNEAFF
TRBJ1-2	NA	NA	TRBV5-1	TGCGCCAGCAGCGAAGCAGGCTTGGGTGACTACACCTTC	CASSEAGLGDYTF
TRBJ1-2	TRBD1	NA	TRBV4-1	TGCGCCAGCAGCCAAGCTGAGGGGGCAACCTATGGCTACACCTTC	CASSQAEGATYGYTF
TRBJ2-1	NA	many	TRBV10-2	TGCGCCAGCAGCCCCAGTAACGGGGGGCAGTTCTTC	CASSPSNGGQFF
TRBJ1-2	TRBD1	NA	TRBV29-1	TGCAGCGTCCGGGACAGCTATGGCTACACCTTC	CSVRDSYGYTF
TRBJ2-2	NA	NA	TRBV24-1	TGTGCCACCAGTGATAACAGCGCAGGGTACACCGGGGAGCTGTTTTTT	CATSDNSAGYTGELFF
TRBJ1-1	NA	few	TRBV6-2/TRBV6-3	TGTGCCAGCAGCCTCATTTCTTATCGCGAAGCTTTCTTT	CASSLISYREAFF
TRBJ2-7	NA	NA	TRBV29-1	TGCAGCGTTGAATTCGGGGCAGGCTTCGACAATGAGCAGTACTTC	CSVEFGAGFDNEQYF
TRBJ2-1	TRBD2	NA	TRBV7-2	TGTGCCAGCAGCTCCCACACGGGGGGGCCTCGGAATGAGCAGTTCTTC	CASSSHTGGPRNEQFF
TRBJ1-2	NA	NA	TRBV12-5	TGTGCTAGTGGTTTGGTACCGGGGTCCGGTGGCTACACCTTC	CASGLVPGSGGYTF
TRBJ1-2	NA	NA	TRBV6-1	TGTGCCAGCAATCCTGACAGCTCCGTCTATGGCTACACCTTC	CASNPDSSVYGYTF